Reported below is one T cell receptor beta chain. The sample belongs to a study of technical replicates of blood from several donors. Generated by immunoSEQ multiplex PCR, the TCRdb table keeps only in-frame clones and is missing some. This table has some 94,000 clones, 90% to 97% appearing once. J gave up 12 bases and V 6 bases, and 8 bases lay outside the gene matches. The germline V gene has CDR1 SQVTM and CDR2 ANQGSEA. This CDR3 is built from 11 residues. The sample comprised T cells isolated from PBMCs. The receptor's source is a human donor in good health. The chain joins TRBV29-1 to TRBJ1-2; TRBD1 agrees at 9 bases. The CDR3 DNA sequence: TGCAGCGTCGAGGGACAGGGTACGAACACCTTC. Protein product: CSVEGQGTNTF.